This TCR beta chain emerged from a study of blood T cells in healthy people across ages. Broader study findings: Diversity estimates from one million T cells were considered underestimates. Both naive CD4+ cell counts and diversity were greater in long-lived donors than in aged donors.

This CDR3 region has 16 residues. In germline, CDR1 is SGHDN, CDR2 FVKESK. V dropped 1 base and J dropped 2 bases, with 12 bases sitting between them. The second PCR ran about 6 to 11 cycles with a sample-barcoded 5' primer and J-beta primers. MiXCR, run by TCRdb on the 5' RACE reads, gives a single entry per CDR3 protein. The sample shows almost 800,000 distinct CDR3 sequences, roughly 64% of them seen only once. The donors, healthy Caucasians from Russia, were aged roughly 6 to 90. PBMCs numbering at least 6.5 million were isolated per sample. A few counts support this clonotype. Its antigen is not known.

The receptor was isolated from a man aged 25-40 years in good health. Sequencing was performed on blood. This chain links TRBV14 with TRBJ1-3; D perhaps matches TRBD1 (5 bases). CDR3: CASSQVGQGPGNTIYF. CDR3 in DNA: TGTGCCAGCAGCCAAGTGGGGCAAGGGCCTGGAAACACCATATATTTT. The whole variable domain, filled in from reference TRBV14 and TRBJ1-3, reads EAGVTQFPSHSVIEKGQTVTLRCDPISGHDNLYWYRRVMGKEIKFLLHFVKESKQDESGMPNNRFLAERTGGTYSTLKVQPAELEDSGVYFCASSQVGQGPGNTIYFGEGSWLTVV.